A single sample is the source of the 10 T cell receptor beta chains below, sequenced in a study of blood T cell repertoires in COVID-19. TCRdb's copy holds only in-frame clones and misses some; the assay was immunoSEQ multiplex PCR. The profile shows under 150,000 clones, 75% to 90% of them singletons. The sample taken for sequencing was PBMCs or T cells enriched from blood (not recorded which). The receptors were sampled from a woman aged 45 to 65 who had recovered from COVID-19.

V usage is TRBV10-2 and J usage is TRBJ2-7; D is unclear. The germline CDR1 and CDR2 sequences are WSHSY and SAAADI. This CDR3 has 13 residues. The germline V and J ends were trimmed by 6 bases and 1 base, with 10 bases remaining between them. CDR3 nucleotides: TGCGCCAGCAGGGCCCTGTTATCCTACGAGCAGTACTTC. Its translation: CASRALLSYEQYF.

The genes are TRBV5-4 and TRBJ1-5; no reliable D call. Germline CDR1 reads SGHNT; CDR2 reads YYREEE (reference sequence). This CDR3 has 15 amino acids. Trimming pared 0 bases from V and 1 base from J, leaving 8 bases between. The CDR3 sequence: CASSLGRVSNQPQHF. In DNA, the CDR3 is TGTGCCAGCAGCTTGGGGAGGGTGAGCAATCAGCCCCAGCATTTT.

DNA for the CDR3: TGTGCCAGCAGCTTAGCGAATCCGGGGAACACCGGGGAGCTGTTTTTT. Its translation is CASSLANPGNTGELFF. The chain links TRBV7-8 to TRBJ2-2; no firm D call. Germline V gene lookup returns CDR1 SGHVS and CDR2 FQNEAQ. The CDR3 runs 16 residues. Between the trimmed V and J ends, which lost 0 bases and 1 base, there was a span of 9 bases.

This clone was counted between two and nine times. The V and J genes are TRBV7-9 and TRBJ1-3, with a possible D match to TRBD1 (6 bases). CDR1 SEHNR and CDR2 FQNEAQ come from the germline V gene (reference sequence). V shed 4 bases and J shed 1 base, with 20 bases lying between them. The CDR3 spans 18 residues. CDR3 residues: CASSSRGGGVASGNTIYF. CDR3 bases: TGTGCCAGCAGCTCCCGGGGAGGGGGAGTAGCGTCTGGAAACACCATATATTTT.

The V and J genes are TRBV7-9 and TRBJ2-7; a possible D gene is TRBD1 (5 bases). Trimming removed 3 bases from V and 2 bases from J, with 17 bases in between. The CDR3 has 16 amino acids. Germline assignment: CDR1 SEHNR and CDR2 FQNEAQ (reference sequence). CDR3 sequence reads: CASSFPGSVGPYEQYF. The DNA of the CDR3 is TGTGCCAGCAGCTTCCCCGGGTCAGTGGGGCCCTACGAGCAGTACTTC.

Written as DNA, the CDR3 is TGTGCCAGCAGCCCGGGGACAGGAAGTCAGCCCCAGCATTTT. Amino acid sequence: CASSPGTGSQPQHF. The V and J genes are TRBV9 and TRBJ1-5; 8 bases are a match to TRBD1. CDR3 length: 14 amino acids. The germline V gene encodes CDR1 SGDLS and CDR2 YYNGEE. V lost 4 bases and J lost 6; bases outside the gene matches: 6.

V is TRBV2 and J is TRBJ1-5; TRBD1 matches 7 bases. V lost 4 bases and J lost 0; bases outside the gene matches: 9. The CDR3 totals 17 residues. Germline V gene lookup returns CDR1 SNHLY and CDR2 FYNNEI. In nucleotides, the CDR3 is TGTGCCAGCAGTGTTAGCCTGACAGGGAGTAGCAATCAGCCCCAGCATTTT. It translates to CASSVSLTGSSNQPQHF.

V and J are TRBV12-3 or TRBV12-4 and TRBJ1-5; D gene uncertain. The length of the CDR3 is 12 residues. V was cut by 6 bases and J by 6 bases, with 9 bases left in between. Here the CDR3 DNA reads TGTGCCAGCAGGGTCGGGAGTCAGCCCCAGCATTTT. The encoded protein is CASRVGSQPQHF.

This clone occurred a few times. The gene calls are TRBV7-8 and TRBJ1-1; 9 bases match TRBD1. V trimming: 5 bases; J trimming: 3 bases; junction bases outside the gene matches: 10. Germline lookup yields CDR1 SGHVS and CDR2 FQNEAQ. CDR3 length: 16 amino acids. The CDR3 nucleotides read TGTGCCAGCAGCCCCCACATCTGGGACAGGGACACTGAAGCTTTCTTT. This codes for CASSPHIWDRDTEAFF.

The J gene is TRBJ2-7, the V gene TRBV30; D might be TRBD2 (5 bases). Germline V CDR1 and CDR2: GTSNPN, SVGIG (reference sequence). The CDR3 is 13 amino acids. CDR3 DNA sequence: TGTGCGGCGGGTCTTTCCCTTGTCTACGAGCAGTACTTC. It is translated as CAAGLSLVYEQYF.